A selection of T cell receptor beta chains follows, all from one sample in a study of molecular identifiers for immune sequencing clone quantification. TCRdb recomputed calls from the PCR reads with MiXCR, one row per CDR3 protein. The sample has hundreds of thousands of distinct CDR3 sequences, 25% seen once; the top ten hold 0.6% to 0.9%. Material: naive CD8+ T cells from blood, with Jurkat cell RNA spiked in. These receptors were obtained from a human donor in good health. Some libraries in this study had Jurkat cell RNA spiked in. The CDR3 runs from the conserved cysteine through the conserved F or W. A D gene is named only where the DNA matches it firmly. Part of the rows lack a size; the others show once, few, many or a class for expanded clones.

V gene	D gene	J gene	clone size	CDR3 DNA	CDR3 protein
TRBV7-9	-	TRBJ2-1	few	TGTGCCAGCAGCCCTCGGGTTAGCGAGCCATACAATGAGCAGTTCTTC	CASSPRVSEPYNEQFF
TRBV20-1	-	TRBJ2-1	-	TGCAGTGCTAGCGGGGGATACTCCTACAATGAGCAGTTCTTC	CSASGGYSYNEQFF
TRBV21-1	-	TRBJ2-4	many	TGTGCCAGCAGCCTGGGGACCTCTTTGGGCAAAAACATTCAGTACTTC	CASSLGTSLGKNIQYF
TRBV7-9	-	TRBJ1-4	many	TGTGCCAGCAGCTCTTCCGCTGAACTGTTTTTT	CASSSSAELFF
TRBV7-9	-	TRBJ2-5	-	TGTGCCAGCAGCCCGAGAGGGGGTGGGGCAGCAGAGACCCAGTACTTC	CASSPRGGGAAETQYF
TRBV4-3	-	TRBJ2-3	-	TGCGCCAGCAGCCTAACCTACAGGCATAGCACAGATACGCAGTATTTT	CASSLTYRHSTDTQYF
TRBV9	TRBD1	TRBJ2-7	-	TGTGCCAGCAGCGCCGAGACAGGGTACGAGCAGTACTTC	CASSAETGYEQYF
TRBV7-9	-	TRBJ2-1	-	TGTGCCAGCAGCTTAGAACCGGGGCTCGTATCAGTTTACAATGAGCAGTTCTTC	CASSLEPGLVSVYNEQFF
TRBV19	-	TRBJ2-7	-	TGTGCCAGTGGGACTTTGGGTTCTTACGAGCAGTACTTC	CASGTLGSYEQYF
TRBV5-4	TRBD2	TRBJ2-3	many	TGTGCCAGCAGCCTGACTAGCGGGAGTTTGTGGACAGATACGCAGTATTTT	CASSLTSGSLWTDTQYF
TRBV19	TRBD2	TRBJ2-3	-	TGTGCCAGTAGTCCAGGGACGACTAGCGGGGGTTACACAGATACGCAGTATTTT	CASSPGTTSGGYTDTQYF
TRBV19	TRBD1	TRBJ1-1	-	TGTGCCAGTAGTATAACAGGGGGGAGCACTGAAGCTTTCTTT	CASSITGGSTEAFF
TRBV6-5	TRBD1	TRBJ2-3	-	TGTGCCAGCAAGACCAAAACCGGACAGGCCACAGATACGCAGTATTTT	CASKTKTGQATDTQYF
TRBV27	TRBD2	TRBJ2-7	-	TGTGCCAGCAGTTTATCAGCGGGGGGATCCTACGAGCAGTACTTC	CASSLSAGGSYEQYF
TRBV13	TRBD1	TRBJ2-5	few	TGTGCCAGCAGCTTAAGTCAACAGGGGGACCAAGAGACCCAGTACTTC	CASSLSQQGDQETQYF
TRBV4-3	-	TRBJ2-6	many	TGCGCCAGCAGCCAAGACAGGGGATATGGGGCCAACGTCCTGACTTTC	CASSQDRGYGANVLTF
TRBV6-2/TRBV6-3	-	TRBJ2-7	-	TGTGCCAGCAGACTAACGGGGGACTACGAGCAGTACTTC	CASRLTGDYEQYF
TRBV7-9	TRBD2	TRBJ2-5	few	TGTGCCAGCAGCCCAATCCCAGGGACTAGCGGGGGGAATCAAGAGACCCAGTACTTC	CASSPIPGTSGGNQETQYF
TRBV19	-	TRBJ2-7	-	TGTGCCAGTAGTATAGCTGGCGGGCCCTCCTACGAGCAGTACTTC	CASSIAGGPSYEQYF
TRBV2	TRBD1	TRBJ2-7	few	TGTGCCAGCAGTGAAGCGCTGGGACAGTCAGTCTACGAGCAGTACTTC	CASSEALGQSVYEQYF